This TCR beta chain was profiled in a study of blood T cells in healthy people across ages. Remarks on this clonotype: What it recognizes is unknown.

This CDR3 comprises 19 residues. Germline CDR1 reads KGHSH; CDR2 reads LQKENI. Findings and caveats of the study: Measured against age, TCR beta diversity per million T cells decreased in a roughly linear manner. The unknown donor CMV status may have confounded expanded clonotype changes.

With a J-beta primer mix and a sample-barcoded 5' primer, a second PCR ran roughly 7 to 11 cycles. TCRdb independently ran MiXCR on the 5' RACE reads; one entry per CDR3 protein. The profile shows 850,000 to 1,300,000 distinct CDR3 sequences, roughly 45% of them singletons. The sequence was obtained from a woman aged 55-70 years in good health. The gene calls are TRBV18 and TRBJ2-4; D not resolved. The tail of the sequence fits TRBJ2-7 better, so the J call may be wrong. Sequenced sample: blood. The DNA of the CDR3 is TGTGCCAGCTCACCACCTAGCATCGCCGCTAGGGTGGCGTCTCACGAGCAGTACTTC. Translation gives CASSPPSIAARVASHEQYF.